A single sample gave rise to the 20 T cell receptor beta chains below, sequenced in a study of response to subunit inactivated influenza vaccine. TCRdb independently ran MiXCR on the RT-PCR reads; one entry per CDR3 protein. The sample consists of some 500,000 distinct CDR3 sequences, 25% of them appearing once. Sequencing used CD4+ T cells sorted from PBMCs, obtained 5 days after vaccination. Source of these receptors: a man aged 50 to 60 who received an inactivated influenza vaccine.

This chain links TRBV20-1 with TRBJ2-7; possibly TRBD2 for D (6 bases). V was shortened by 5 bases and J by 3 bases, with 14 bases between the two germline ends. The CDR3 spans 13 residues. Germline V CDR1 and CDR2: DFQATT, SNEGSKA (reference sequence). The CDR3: CSALGTANYEQYF. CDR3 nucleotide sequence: TGCAGTGCTCTCGGGACTGCCAACTACGAGCAGTACTTC.

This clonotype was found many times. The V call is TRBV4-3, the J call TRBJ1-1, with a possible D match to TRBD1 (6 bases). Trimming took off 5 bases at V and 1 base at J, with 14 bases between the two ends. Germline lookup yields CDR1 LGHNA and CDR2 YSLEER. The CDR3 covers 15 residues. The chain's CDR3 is CASSTTRGENTEAFF. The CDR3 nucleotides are TGCGCCAGCAGCACTACCAGGGGAGAGAACACTGAAGCTTTCTTT.

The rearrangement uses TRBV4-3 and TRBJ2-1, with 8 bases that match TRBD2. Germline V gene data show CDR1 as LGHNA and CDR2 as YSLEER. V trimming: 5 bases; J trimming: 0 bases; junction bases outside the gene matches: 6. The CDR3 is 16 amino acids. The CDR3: CASSERGTSSYNEQFF. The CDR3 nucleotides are TGCGCCAGCAGCGAGCGAGGGACTAGCTCCTACAATGAGCAGTTCTTC.

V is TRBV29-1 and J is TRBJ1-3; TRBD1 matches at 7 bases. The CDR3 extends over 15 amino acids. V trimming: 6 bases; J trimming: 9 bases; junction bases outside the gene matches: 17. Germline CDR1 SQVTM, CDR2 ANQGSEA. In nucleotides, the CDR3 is TGCAGCGTCGCGACACTGACAGGGAGTGGGCGCACCATATATTTT. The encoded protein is CSVATLTGSGRTIYF.

The CDR3 protein is CSGRDKISTDTQYF. The CDR3 nucleotides read TGCAGCGGGAGGGACAAGATAAGCACAGATACGCAGTATTTT. V is TRBV29-1 and J is TRBJ2-3; D tentatively fits TRBD1 or TRBD2 (6 bases each). Per the germline V gene, CDR1 is SQVTM and CDR2 is ANQGSEA. The V end was cut by 7 bases, the J end by 0 bases, with 14 bases between. The CDR3 length is 14 residues.

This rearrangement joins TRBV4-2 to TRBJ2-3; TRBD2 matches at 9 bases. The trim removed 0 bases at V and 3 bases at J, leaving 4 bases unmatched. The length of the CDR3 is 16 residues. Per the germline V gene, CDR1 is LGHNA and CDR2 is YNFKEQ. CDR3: CASSQDPSGATDTQYF. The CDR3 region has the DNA TGTGCCAGCAGCCAAGACCCTAGCGGGGCGACAGATACGCAGTATTTT.

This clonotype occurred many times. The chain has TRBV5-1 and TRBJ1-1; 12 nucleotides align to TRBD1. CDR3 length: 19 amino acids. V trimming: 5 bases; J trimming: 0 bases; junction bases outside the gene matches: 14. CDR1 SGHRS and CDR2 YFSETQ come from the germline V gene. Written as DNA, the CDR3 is TGCGCCAGCAGTTACGGGACAGGGGGCATCCGGGGCCTGAACACTGAAGCTTTCTTT. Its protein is CASSYGTGGIRGLNTEAFF.

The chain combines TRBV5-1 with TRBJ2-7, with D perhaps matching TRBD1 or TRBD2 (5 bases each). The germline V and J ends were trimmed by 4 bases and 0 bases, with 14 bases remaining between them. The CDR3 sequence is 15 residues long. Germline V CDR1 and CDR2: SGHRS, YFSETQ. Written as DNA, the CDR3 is TGCGCCAGCAGCCCAACACGGGGCGGCTCCTACGAGCAGTACTTC. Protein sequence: CASSPTRGGSYEQYF.

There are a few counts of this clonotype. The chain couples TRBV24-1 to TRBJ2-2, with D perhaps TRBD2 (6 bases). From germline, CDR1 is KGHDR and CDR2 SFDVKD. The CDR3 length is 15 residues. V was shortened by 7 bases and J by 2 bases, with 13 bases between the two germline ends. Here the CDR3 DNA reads TGTGCCACCAGCGACGGGGGACCAAACACCGGGGAGCTGTTTTTT. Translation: CATSDGGPNTGELFF.

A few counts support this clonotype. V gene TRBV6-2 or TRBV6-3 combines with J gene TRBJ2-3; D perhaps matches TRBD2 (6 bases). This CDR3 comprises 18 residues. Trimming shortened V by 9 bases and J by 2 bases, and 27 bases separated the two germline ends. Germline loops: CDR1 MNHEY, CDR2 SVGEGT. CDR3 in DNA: TGTGCCAGTAGCATCGCATTGGACCTAGCGACACTCACAGATACGCAGTATTTT. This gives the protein CASSIALDLATLTDTQYF.

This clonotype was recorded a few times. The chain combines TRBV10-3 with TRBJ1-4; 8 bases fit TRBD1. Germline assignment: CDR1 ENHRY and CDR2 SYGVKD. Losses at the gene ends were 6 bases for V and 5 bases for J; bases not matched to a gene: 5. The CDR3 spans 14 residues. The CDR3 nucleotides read TGTGCCATCAGACCGACAGGGGTGAATGAAAAACTGTTTTTT. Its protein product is CAIRPTGVNEKLFF.

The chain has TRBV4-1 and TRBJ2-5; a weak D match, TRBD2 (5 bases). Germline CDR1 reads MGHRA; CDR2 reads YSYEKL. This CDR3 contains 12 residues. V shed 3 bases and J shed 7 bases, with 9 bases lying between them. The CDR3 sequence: CASSHYRGTQYF. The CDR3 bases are TGCGCCAGCAGCCATTATCGGGGGACCCAGTACTTC.

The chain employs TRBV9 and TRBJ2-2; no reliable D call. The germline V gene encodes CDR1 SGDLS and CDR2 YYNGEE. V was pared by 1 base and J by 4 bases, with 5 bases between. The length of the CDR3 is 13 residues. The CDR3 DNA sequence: TGTGCCAGCAGCGTAATAAGCACCGGGGAGCTGTTTTTT. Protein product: CASSVISTGELFF. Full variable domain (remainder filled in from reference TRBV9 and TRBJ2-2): DSGVTQTPKHLITATGQRVTLRCSPRSGDLSVYWYQQSLDQGLQFLIQYYNGEERAKGNILERFSAQQFPDLHSELNLSSLELGDSALYFCASSVISTGELFFGEGSRLTVL.

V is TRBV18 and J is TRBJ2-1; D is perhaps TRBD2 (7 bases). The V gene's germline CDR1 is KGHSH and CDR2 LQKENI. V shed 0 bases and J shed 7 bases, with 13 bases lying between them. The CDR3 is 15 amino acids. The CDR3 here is CASSPPWGGANEQFF. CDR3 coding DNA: TGTGCCAGCTCACCACCGTGGGGGGGGGCGAATGAGCAGTTCTTC.

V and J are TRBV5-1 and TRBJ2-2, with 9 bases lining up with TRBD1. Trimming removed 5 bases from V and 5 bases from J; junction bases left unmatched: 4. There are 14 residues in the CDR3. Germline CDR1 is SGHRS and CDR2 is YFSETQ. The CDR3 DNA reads TGCGCCAGCAGGGGACAGGGTCTGACCGGGGAGCTGTTTTTT. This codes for CASRGQGLTGELFF.

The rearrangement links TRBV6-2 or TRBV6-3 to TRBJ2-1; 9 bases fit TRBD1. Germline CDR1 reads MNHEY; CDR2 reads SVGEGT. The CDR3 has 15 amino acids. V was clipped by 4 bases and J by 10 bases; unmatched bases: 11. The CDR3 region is CASSSPLGQGREQFF. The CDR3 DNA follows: TGTGCCAGCAGTTCCCCCCTGGGACAGGGCCGGGAGCAGTTCTTC.

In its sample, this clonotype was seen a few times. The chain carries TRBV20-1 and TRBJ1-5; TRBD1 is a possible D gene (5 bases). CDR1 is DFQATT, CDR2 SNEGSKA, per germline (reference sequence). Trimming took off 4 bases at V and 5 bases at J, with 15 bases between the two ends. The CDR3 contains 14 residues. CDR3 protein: CSAKAGPLDQPQHF. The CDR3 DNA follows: TGCAGTGCTAAAGCAGGGCCTTTAGATCAGCCCCAGCATTTT.

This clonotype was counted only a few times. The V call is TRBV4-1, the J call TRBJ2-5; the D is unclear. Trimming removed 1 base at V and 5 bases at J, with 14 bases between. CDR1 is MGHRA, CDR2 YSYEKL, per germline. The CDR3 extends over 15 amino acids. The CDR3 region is CASSQVNRISETQYF. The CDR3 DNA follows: TGCGCCAGCAGCCAAGTAAATAGGATATCTGAGACCCAGTACTTC.

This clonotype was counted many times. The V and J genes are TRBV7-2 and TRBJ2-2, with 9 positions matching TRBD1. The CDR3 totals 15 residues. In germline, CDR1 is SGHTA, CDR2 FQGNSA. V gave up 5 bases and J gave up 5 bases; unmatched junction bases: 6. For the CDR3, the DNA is TGTGCCAGCAGCCGGGACAGGGTGAGGACCGGGGAGCTGTTTTTT. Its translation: CASSRDRVRTGELFF.

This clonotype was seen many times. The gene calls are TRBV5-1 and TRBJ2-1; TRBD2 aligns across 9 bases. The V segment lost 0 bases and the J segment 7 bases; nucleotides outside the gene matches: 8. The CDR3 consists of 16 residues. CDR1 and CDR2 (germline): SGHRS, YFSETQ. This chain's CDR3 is CASSLERGDLGNEQFF. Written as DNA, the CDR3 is TGCGCCAGCAGCTTGGAGCGGGGGGACCTTGGGAATGAGCAGTTCTTC.